This TCR beta chain originates from a study of spatial heterogeneity in lung cancer. Study background: Consistently, beta-chain sequences turned up in larger numbers than alpha-chain sequences did. Study-level results: Counts of expanded alpha and beta TCRs within tumors tracked the tumor nonsynonymous mutation count. Estimates put coverage of tumor T cells 5.5% to 8% for alpha and around 12% for beta chains.

This clonotype is categorized as medium-sized. Antigen: not known. TCR cDNA molecules each carried a unique molecular identifier. TCRdb re-called the 5' RACE reads with MiXCR, one entry per CDR3 protein. The sample gives about 2,300 distinct CDR3 sequences, approximately 15% of which show up once; more than 8.5% is in the top ten. The time point: sample taken at primary tumor resection. Researchers sequenced whole RNA taken from tumor, nontumor lung or frozen PBMC without sorting. The sequence was obtained from a male donor with early-stage non-small cell lung cancer. Sequencing was performed on lung tumor tissue, taken at surgery.

Here the CDR3 DNA reads TGCGCCAGCAGCTTCGCGGGCAAAGAGACCCAGTACTTC. Its translation is CASSFAGKETQYF. The chain is built from TRBV5-1 and TRBJ2-5, with TRBD2 as a possible D gene (5 bases). From germline, CDR1 is SGHRS and CDR2 YFSETQ. The CDR3 spans 13 residues. V lost 2 bases, J lost 3 bases, and 8 bases lay in between.